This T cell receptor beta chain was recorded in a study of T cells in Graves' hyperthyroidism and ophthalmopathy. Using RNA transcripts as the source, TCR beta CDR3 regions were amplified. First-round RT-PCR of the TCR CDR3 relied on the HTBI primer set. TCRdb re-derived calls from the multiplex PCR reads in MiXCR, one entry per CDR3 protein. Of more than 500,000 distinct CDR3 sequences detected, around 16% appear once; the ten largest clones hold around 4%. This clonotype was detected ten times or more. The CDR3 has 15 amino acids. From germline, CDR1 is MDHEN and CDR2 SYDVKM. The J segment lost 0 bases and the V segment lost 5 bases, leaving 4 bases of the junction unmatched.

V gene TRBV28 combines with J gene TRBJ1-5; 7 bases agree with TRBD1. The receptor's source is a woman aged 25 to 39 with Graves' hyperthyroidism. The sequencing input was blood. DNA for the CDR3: TGTGCCAGCAGTCAAGGGGGCTATAGCAATCAGCCCCAGCATTTT. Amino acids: CASSQGGYSNQPQHF.